What follows are 23 T cell receptor beta chains derived from one specimen sequenced in a study of T cells after yellow fever vaccination. Each CDR3 protein gets one entry after TCRdb re-called the 5' RACE reads with MiXCR. The table lists 300,000 to 400,000 distinct CDR3 sequences, under 15% of them singletons, with roughly 3.1% in the top ten. Sample: CD4+ T cells sorted from PBMCs, taken 15 days after the yellow fever booster vaccination. Source of these receptors: a man in his late teens or twenties who received the YFV17D yellow fever vaccine.

The genes are TRBV18 and TRBJ1-1; TRBD1 is a possible D gene (5 bases). Germline CDR1 KGHSH, CDR2 LQKENI. The ends were cut back, 6 bases at V and 3 bases at J, with 20 bases in the middle. CDR3 length: 16 amino acids. The CDR3 loop reads CASSRGTGSLDTEAFF. CDR3 in DNA: TGTGCCAGCTCTAGAGGGACGGGAAGTTTGGACACTGAAGCTTTCTTT.

The rearrangement uses TRBV4-2 and TRBJ1-5; D call uncertain. The CDR3 consists of 15 residues. V lost 0 bases to trimming and J lost 0 bases, with 6 bases between them. Germline V gene lookup returns CDR1 LGHNA and CDR2 YNFKEQ. The CDR3 DNA is TGTGCCAGCAGCCAAGAAACACTTAGCAATCAGCCCCAGCATTTT. Protein product: CASSQETLSNQPQHF.

There are a few counts of this clonotype. The V and J genes are TRBV7-2 and TRBJ2-5; TRBD2 matches 7 bases. The germline V gene has CDR1 SGHTA and CDR2 FQGNSA. Germline trimming cut 4 bases from V and 2 bases from J; bases unmatched to any gene: 4. There are 14 residues in the CDR3. The CDR3 nucleotides are TGTGCCAGCAGCTCGCAGCGGGGTCAAGAGACCCAGTACTTC. Its protein product is CASSSQRGQETQYF.

The chain employs TRBV5-1 and TRBJ2-3, with TRBD2 matching over 13 bases. Trimming cost V 4 bases and J 2 bases; bases outside gene matches: 10. Germline loops: CDR1 SGHRS, CDR2 YFSETQ. The CDR3 extends over 18 amino acids. This chain's CDR3 is CASSHGTSGVPVTDTQYF. The CDR3 DNA sequence: TGCGCCAGCAGCCATGGGACTAGCGGGGTCCCTGTCACAGATACGCAGTATTTT.

The chain is built from TRBV20-1 and TRBJ1-5, with a weak D call TRBD1 (6 bases). This CDR3 is 15 amino acids long. CDR1 and CDR2 (germline): DFQATT, SNEGSKA (reference sequence). Deletions cut 2 bases from V and 5 bases from J, with 16 bases between. In DNA form, the CDR3 reads TGCAGTGCTAGACCTCCGGCGCAGGGGTATCAGCCCCAGCATTTT. Translation gives CSARPPAQGYQPQHF.

This clonotype was counted a few times. The chain links TRBV20-1 to TRBJ2-1; 7 bases agree with TRBD2. This CDR3 has 11 amino acids. The ends lost 7 bases at V and 9 bases at J; junction bases unmatched: 6. Germline CDR1 is DFQATT and CDR2 is SNEGSKA (reference sequence). CDR3 nucleotides: TGCAGTGTCCCAAGCGGGGTTGAGCAGTTCTTC. It is translated as CSVPSGVEQFF.

In this sample, this clonotype turned up a few times. The chain links TRBV7-8 to TRBJ1-2, with D unresolved. The CDR3 runs 13 residues. V gave up 3 bases and J gave up 2 bases, with 7 bases separating them. Germline values: CDR1 SGHVS, CDR2 FQNEAQ. CDR3 sequence: CASSFEPNYGYTF. CDR3 DNA sequence: TGTGCCAGCAGCTTCGAACCCAACTATGGCTACACCTTC.

This clonotype has ten or more counts. The chain uses TRBV7-9 and TRBJ2-1; D possibly matches TRBD1 or TRBD2 (6 bases each). The ends were cut back, 6 bases at V and 7 bases at J, with 16 bases in the middle. Looked up from germline, CDR1 is SEHNR and CDR2 is FQNEAQ (reference sequence). CDR3 length: 14 residues. The CDR3 reads CASSITGAGNEQFF. The CDR3 region has the DNA TGTGCCAGCAGTATAACGGGGGCAGGGAATGAGCAGTTCTTC.

The rearrangement links TRBV28 to TRBJ1-5, with a weak D call TRBD1 (6 bases). The CDR3 is 14 amino acids. The germline CDR1 and CDR2 sequences are MDHEN and SYDVKM. V dropped 7 bases and J dropped 3 bases, with 13 bases sitting between them. CDR3 nucleotide sequence: TGTGCCAGCATCCGGGGGCTGTACAATCAGCCCCAGCATTTT. This gives the protein CASIRGLYNQPQHF.

The chain is built from TRBV6-2 or TRBV6-3 and TRBJ2-7; 12 bases are a match to TRBD2. Germline-derived CDR1 and CDR2 are MNHEY and SVGEGT. V was clipped by 5 bases and J by 3 bases; unmatched bases: 2. The CDR3 extends over 14 amino acids. CDR3 region: CASSRTSGVYEQYV. In nucleotides, the CDR3 is TGTGCCAGCAGTCGGACTAGCGGGGTCTACGAGCAGTACGTC.

This chain links TRBV7-2 with TRBJ2-7, with 8 positions matching TRBD2. The J segment lost 4 bases and the V segment lost 2 bases, leaving 13 bases of the junction unmatched. Germline CDR1 and CDR2: SGHTA and FQGNSA. The CDR3 has 17 amino acids. The DNA for the CDR3 is TGTGCCAGCAGCTTAATTGCAGCGGGGGTAATACGTTACGAGCAGTACTTC. Its translation is CASSLIAAGVIRYEQYF.

The chain combines TRBV5-1 with TRBJ1-2; D is unclear. CDR3 length: 12 amino acids. V gave up 1 base and J gave up 8 bases, with 9 bases separating them. Germline V gene lookup returns CDR1 SGHRS and CDR2 YFSETQ. This CDR3 reads CASSLIGGGYTF. CDR3 coding DNA: TGCGCCAGCAGCTTGATAGGCGGAGGCTACACCTTC.

V is TRBV4-3 and J is TRBJ1-2; 7 nucleotides match TRBD1. Germline assignment: CDR1 LGHNA and CDR2 YSLEER. V shed 4 bases and J 7 bases; nucleotides not matched to a gene: 12. The CDR3 is made up of 15 amino acids. CDR3: CASSPRQGGSVGYTF. The CDR3 bases are TGCGCCAGCAGCCCCCGGCAGGGGGGATCGGTTGGCTACACCTTC.

This clonotype occurred many times. The CDR3 is CAISYPGQGAGELFF. As DNA, the CDR3 is TGTGCCATCAGTTATCCGGGACAGGGAGCCGGGGAGCTGTTTTTT. The chain uses TRBV10-3 and TRBJ2-2; 9 bases match TRBD1. V shed 5 bases and J 6 bases; nucleotides not matched to a gene: 7. Germline lookup yields CDR1 ENHRY and CDR2 SYGVKD. The CDR3 sequence is 15 residues long.

This clonotype appeared a few times. V is TRBV4-3 and J is TRBJ1-6; 8 bases agree with TRBD1. This CDR3 comprises 15 residues. From germline, CDR1 is LGHNA and CDR2 YSLEER. J gave up 7 bases and V 3 bases, and 5 bases lay outside the gene matches. The CDR3 region has the DNA TGCGCCAGCAGCCACCAGGGGGCTGGGAATTCACCCCTCCACTTT. Its translation is CASSHQGAGNSPLHF.

The chain couples TRBV11-2 to TRBJ2-5; TRBD2 agrees at 7 bases. Trimming at V came to 8 bases and at J to 3 bases, leaving 9 bases not matched to a gene. The CDR3 is 14 residues long. The germline gives CDR1 SGHAT, CDR2 FQNNGV. CDR3 region: CASGGGPLKETQYF. CDR3 in DNA: TGTGCCAGCGGGGGGGGTCCATTAAAAGAGACCCAGTACTTC.

This clonotype was detected ten times or more. The gene calls are TRBV7-2 and TRBJ2-3, with D hard to call. The V gene lost 2 bases and the J gene lost 2 bases, with 8 bases spanning the gap. The CDR3 extends over 14 amino acids. Per the germline V gene, CDR1 is SGHTA and CDR2 is FQGNSA. The CDR3 reads CASSLYGPTDTQYF. The CDR3 DNA follows: TGTGCCAGCAGCTTATACGGCCCCACAGATACGCAGTATTTT.

J is TRBJ2-3 and V is TRBV5-1; D call uncertain. The germline V gene encodes CDR1 SGHRS and CDR2 YFSETQ. Trimming left V 7 bases short and J 2 bases short, with 11 bases between. The CDR3 contains 13 residues. CDR3 region: CASALGNTDTQYF. CDR3 DNA: TGCGCCAGCGCCTTGGGGAACACAGATACGCAGTATTTT.

This chain uses TRBV5-4 with TRBJ2-7; weak D call: TRBD1 (7 bases). This CDR3 spans 15 amino acids. The ends were cut back, 0 bases at V and 2 bases at J, with 12 bases in the middle. The germline gives CDR1 SGHNT, CDR2 YYREEE (reference sequence). The CDR3 loop is CASSLGQGGPYEQYF. The CDR3 nucleotides read TGTGCCAGCAGCTTGGGGCAGGGGGGCCCCTACGAGCAGTACTTC.

This clonotype was seen ten or more times. The chain couples TRBV5-1 to TRBJ2-5; D is uncertain. The CDR3 is made up of 15 amino acids. The germline V and J ends were trimmed by 0 bases and 1 base, with 10 bases remaining between them. CDR1 and CDR2 from the germline V gene are SGHRS and YFSETQ. The CDR3 nucleotides read TGCGCCAGCAGCTTGGCCGCGAATTCCCAAGAGACCCAGTACTTC. Translating gives CASSLAANSQETQYF.

This clonotype was counted between two and nine times. The chain uses TRBV29-1 and TRBJ2-3, with 12 bases matching TRBD2. The V gene end was trimmed by 7 bases and the J gene end by 6 bases; junction bases not matched to a gene: 2. Germline V gene data show CDR1 as SQVTM and CDR2 as ANQGSEA. The CDR3 has 12 residues. For the CDR3, the DNA is TGCAGCGCTGGGACTAGCGGGGATACGCAGTATTTT. This sequence encodes CSAGTSGDTQYF.

The chain links TRBV18 to TRBJ2-1, with 11 bases fitting TRBD1. The V segment lost 3 bases and the J segment 0 bases; nucleotides outside the gene matches: 4. This CDR3 is 17 amino acids long. The V gene's germline CDR1 is KGHSH and CDR2 LQKENI. The CDR3 DNA follows: TGTGCCAGCTCACCTGGACAGGGGGCTTTCTCCTACAATGAGCAGTTCTTC. Protein sequence: CASSPGQGAFSYNEQFF.

This clonotype was recorded many times. The chain has TRBV5-5 and TRBJ2-2; D unresolved. Germline V CDR1 and CDR2: SGHKS, YYEKEE (reference sequence). Trimming removed 4 bases from V and 3 bases from J, with 7 bases in between. This CDR3 region has 13 residues. CDR3 sequence: CASSAGYTGELFF. DNA for the CDR3: TGTGCCAGCAGCGCCGGTTACACCGGGGAGCTGTTTTTT. The whole variable domain, remainder taken from reference TRBV5-5 and TRBJ2-2, is DAGVTQSPTHLIKTRGQQVTLRCSPISGHKSVSWYQQVLGQGPQFIFQYYEKEERGRGNFPDRFSARQFPNYSSELNVNALLLGDSALYLCASSAGYTGELFFGEGSRLTVL.